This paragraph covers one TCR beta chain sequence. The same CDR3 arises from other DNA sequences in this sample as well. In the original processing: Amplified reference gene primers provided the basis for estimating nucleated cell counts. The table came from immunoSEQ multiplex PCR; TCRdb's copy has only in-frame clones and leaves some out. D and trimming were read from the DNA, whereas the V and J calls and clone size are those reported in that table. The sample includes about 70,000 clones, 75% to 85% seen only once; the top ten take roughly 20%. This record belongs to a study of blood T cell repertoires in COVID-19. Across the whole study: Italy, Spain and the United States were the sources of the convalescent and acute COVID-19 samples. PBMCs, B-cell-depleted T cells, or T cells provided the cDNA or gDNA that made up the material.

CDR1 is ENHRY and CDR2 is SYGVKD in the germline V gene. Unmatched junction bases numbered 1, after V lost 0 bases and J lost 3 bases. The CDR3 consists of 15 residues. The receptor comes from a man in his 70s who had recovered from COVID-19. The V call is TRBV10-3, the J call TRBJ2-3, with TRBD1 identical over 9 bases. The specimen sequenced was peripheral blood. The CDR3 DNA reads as TGTGCCATCAGTGAGTCGGGACAGGGTACAGATACGCAGTATTTT. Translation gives CAISESGQGTDTQYF.